A single sample is the source of the 10 T cell receptor gamma chains below, sequenced in a study of γδ T cells in repeated Plasmodium falciparum infection. TCRdb re-called the multiplex PCR reads via CATT. The sample holds about 15,000 gamma-chain clones, roughly 1.5% seen once. Flow sorting of PBMC yielded separate Vgamma9/Vdelta2+ and Vdelta2-negative gammadelta T cell populations for bulk repertoire analysis. Sequenced: gamma-delta T cells from blood. These receptors were collected from a pool of human donors (malaria-infected and uninfected, not separated).

Turning to this clone: This DNA's translation and the protein TCRdb lists, from a much larger clone, do not match at residue 10, likely due to a read error; the protein shown is translated from the DNA. This rearrangement joins TRGV9 to TRGJP. Germline matching of the DNA provided the J gene here, since TCRdb leaves it blank. CDR1 and CDR2 (germline): GITISATS, ISYDGTV (reference sequence). The ends lost 0 bases at V and 8 bases at J; junction bases unmatched: 16. The CDR3 runs 20 residues. The CDR3 loop is CALWEVEQWCKKLGKKIKVF. The CDR3, as DNA: TGTGCCTTGTGGGAGGTGGAGCAATGGTGCAAAAAGTTGGGCAAAAAAATCAAGGTATTT.

Notes on this clone: TCRdb's listed protein matches a much larger clone and diverges from this DNA's translation at residue 2, likely through a read error; the protein shown comes from the DNA. The rearrangement uses TRGV9 and TRGJP. The J gene is not listed in TCRdb, so it was assigned here from a DNA match to germline. CDR3 length equals 15 residues. From germline, CDR1 is GITISATS and CDR2 ISYDGTV (reference sequence). CDR3 sequence reads: CTLWGNELGKKIKVF. CDR3 nucleotide sequence: TGTACCTTGTGGGGAAACGAGTTGGGCAAAAAAATCAAGGTATTT.

This clone was observed many times. CDR3 residues: CALWSPPQELGKKIKVF. CDR3 bases: TGTGCCTTGTGGTCGCCGCCTCAAGAGTTGGGCAAAAAAATCAAGGTATTT. This chain links TRGV9 with TRGJP. Trimming took 6 bases from V and 4 from J; bases not matched to a gene: 9. The germline gives CDR1 GITISATS, CDR2 ISYDGTV (reference sequence). The CDR3 loop spans 17 amino acids.

About this clone itself: A read error likely explains this, since a far larger clone differs by one base. Other DNA sequences in the sample encode the same CDR3. This chain uses TRGV4 with TRGJ1 or TRGJ2. The CDR3 runs 12 residues. Germline CDR1 is EGSTGY and CDR2 is YDSYTSSV. DNA of the CDR3: TGTGCCACCTGGGATGTATATTATAAGAAGCTCTTT. This sequence encodes CATWDVYYKKLF.

Notes on this clone: No DNA is shown, since the ends of the CDR3 on it are uncertain; the CDR3 is the one TCRdb lists. The V gene is TRGV2; the J gene was not called. 31 amino acids form the CDR3, both terminal residues included. Looked up from germline, CDR1 is EGSNGY and CDR2 is YDSYNSKV. CDR3 region: CATWDGPGIRNSLAVEPHWLSQVSIGRIQHF.

This clone was observed a few times. One base separates it from a far larger clone, so it is likely a read error. The DNA is omitted, as the CDR3 cannot be located on it reliably, and the CDR3 follows TCRdb's listing. The J gene is uncalled and the V gene is TRGV9. Germline lookup yields CDR1 GITISATS and CDR2 ISYDGTV (reference sequence). From its first to its last residue, the CDR3 has 29 amino acids. This chain's CDR3 is CALWEVRRNSLAVEQHLLSQVSIGRIQHF.

This clone was counted ten times or more. TCRdb has a much larger clone's protein, which differs at residue 5 from the translation of this DNA, likely because of a read error; what is shown is the protein translated from the DNA. The J gene is TRGJ1 or TRGJ2, the V gene TRGV4. The CDR3 contains 12 residues. Per germline, CDR1 EGSTGY and CDR2 YDSYTSSV. J gave up 6 bases and V 4 bases, and 6 bases lay outside the gene matches. This CDR3 is CATWEKVYKKLF. CDR3 coding DNA: TGTGCCACCTGGGAAAAGGTTTATAAGAAACTCTTT.

This clone was seen at least ten times. A read error likely explains why the TCRdb protein, taken from a much larger clone, differs from this DNA's translation at residue 8; the protein shown is translated from the DNA. The V call is TRGV9, the J call TRGJ1 or TRGJ2. TCRdb lists no J gene, so it was determined here by aligning the DNA to germline. Germline CDR1 is GITISATS and CDR2 is ISYDGTV (reference sequence). V gave up 0 bases and J gave up 7 bases; unmatched junction bases: 6. This CDR3 is built from 13 residues. Here the CDR3 DNA reads TGTGCCTTGTGGGAGGTGCTGAGGTATAAGAAACTCTTT. Translating gives CALWEVLRYKKLF.

As to this clone: The translation of this DNA and the TCRdb protein of a much larger clone differ at residue 3, probably owing to a read error; the protein shown here is translated from the DNA. The V and J genes are TRGV9 and TRGJ1 or TRGJ2. TCRdb lists no J gene, so it was determined here by aligning the DNA to germline. This CDR3 is 12 amino acids long. Germline-derived CDR1 and CDR2 are GITISATS and ISYDGTV (reference sequence). CDR3 sequence: CAVWANRYKKLF. The CDR3 coding sequence is TGTGCCGTGTGGGCCAACCGATATAAGAAACTCTTT.

This clone has a handful of counts. The TCRdb protein, from a much larger clone, departs from this DNA's translation at residue 17, likely by read error; the protein shown derives from the DNA. The V call is TRGV9, the J call TRGJP1. No J gene was available from TCRdb, and it was assigned here by a germline match of the DNA. The germline V gene has CDR1 GITISATS and CDR2 ISYDGTV (reference sequence). The length of the CDR3 is 18 residues. V lost 0 bases and J lost 15; bases outside the gene matches: 25. The CDR3 sequence: CALWEVSPQELGKKIKIF. The CDR3 coding sequence is TGTGCCTTGTGGGAGGTGTCCCCTCAAGAGTTGGGCAAAAAAATCAAGATATTT.